This T cell receptor (beta chain) was documented in a study of human T cells and chemical hapten exposure. About the study: Subjects had 2% DPC placed on about 2 cm by about 2 cm of upper inner arm skin for sensitization. Alopecia universalis, totalis or areata was present in patients who were mostly female. Patients had diphenylcyclopropenone applied to the scalp weekly throughout the approximately 22-week study.

The time point was: pre-sensitization, week 0. Treatment: therapeutic diphenylcyclopropenone sensitization with weekly scalp DPC. The starting material, unfractionated whole blood, was used for total RNA extraction. TCRdb passed the RACE reads through MiXCR, listing each CDR3 protein once. The sample yields 60,000 to 70,000 distinct CDR3 sequences, approximately 11% seen once. This CDR3 has 14 residues. From germline, CDR1 is SGHTA and CDR2 FQGNSA. Germline trimming cut 7 bases from V and 4 bases from J; bases unmatched to any gene: 7. V is TRBV7-2 and J is TRBJ2-3, with 8 positions matching TRBD2. The sequencing here drew on whole blood, taken in connection with sensitization to the hapten diphenylcyclopropenone (DPC). The receptor's source is a woman in her forties or fifties with alopecia areata. Some clones in this sample may be carry-over from other donors' samples. The chain's CDR3 is CASTGLVGADTQYF. The CDR3 DNA sequence: TGTGCCAGCACGGGACTAGTCGGGGCAGATACGCAGTATTTT.